Below, one TCR beta chain is given with its context. Its antigen remains unidentified. CDR3 length equals 13 residues. In germline, CDR1 is SGHTA, CDR2 FQGTGA. With 3 bases removed from V and 5 bases from J, the gap between germline ends came to 10 bases. The data stem from a study of cytomegalovirus exposure and HLA in healthy donors. Broader study findings: Some V segments could not be told apart, so they were left out, TRBV6-2 and TRBV6-3 among them. The majority of TCR sequences were rare, yet some public TCRs appeared in many donors.

The PCR ran on 60 Vbeta and 13 Jbeta primers. Profiling relied on immunoSEQ multiplex PCR, and the TCRdb table lists in-frame clones only, not all of them. The repertoire includes about 220,000 clones, 82% of them detected once, and over 5% sits in the top ten. The sequence derives from a woman in her 40s in good health and CMV-seropositive. The sequencing input was PBMCs. The chain has TRBV7-3 and TRBJ1-1, with D possibly being TRBD1 (5 bases). CDR3 protein: CASSFGGETEAFF. The CDR3, as DNA: TGTGCCAGCAGCTTCGGGGGGGAGACTGAAGCTTTCTTT.